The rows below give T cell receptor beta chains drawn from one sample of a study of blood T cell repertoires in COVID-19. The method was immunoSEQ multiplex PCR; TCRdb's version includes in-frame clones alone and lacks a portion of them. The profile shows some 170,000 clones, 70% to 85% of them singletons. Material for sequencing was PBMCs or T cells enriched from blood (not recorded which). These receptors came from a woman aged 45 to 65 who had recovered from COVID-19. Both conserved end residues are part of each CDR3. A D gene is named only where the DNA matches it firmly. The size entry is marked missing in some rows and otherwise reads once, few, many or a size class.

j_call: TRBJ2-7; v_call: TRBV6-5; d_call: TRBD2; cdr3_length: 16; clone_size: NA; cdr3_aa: CASSFPTSGGPYEQYF; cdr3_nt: TGTGCCAGCAGTTTTCCGACTAGCGGGGGCCCCTACGAGCAGTACTTC
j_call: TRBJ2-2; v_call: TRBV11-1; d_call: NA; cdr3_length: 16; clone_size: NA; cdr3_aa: CASSLSLSGVTGELFF; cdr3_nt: TGTGCCAGCAGCTTATCTTTGTCGGGTGTCACCGGGGAGCTGTTTTTT
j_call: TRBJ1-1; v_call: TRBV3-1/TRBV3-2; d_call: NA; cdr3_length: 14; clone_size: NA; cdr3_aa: CASSIDGRHTEAFF; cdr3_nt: TGTGCCAGCAGCATAGACGGGAGGCACACTGAAGCTTTCTTT
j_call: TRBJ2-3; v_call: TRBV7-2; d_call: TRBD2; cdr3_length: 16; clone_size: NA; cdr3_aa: CASSLSSGRLADTQYF; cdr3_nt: TGTGCCAGCAGCCTAAGTAGCGGGAGGCTGGCAGATACGCAGTATTTT
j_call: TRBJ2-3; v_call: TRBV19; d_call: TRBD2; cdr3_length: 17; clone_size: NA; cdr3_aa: CASSTAHGREGTDTQYF; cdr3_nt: TGTGCCAGTAGTACGGCCCACGGGCGGGAGGGAACAGATACGCAGTATTTT
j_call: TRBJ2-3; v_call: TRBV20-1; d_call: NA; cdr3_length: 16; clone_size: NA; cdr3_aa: CSASERGQISTDTQYF; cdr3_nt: TGCAGTGCTAGTGAGCGGGGACAGATTAGCACAGATACGCAGTATTTT
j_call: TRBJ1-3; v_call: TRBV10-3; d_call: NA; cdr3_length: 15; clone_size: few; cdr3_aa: CAISPGHYSGNTIYF; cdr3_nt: TGTGCCATCAGCCCGGGACACTACTCTGGAAACACCATATATTTT
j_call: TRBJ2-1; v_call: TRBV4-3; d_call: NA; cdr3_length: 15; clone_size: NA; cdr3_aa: CASSQDGLAFNEQFF; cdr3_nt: TGCGCCAGCAGCCAAGATGGTCTAGCATTCAATGAGCAGTTCTTC
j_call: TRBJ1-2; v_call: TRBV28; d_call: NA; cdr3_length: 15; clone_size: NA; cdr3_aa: CASRSALGANYGYTF; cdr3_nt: TGTGCCAGCAGATCTGCCTTGGGAGCTAACTATGGCTACACCTTC
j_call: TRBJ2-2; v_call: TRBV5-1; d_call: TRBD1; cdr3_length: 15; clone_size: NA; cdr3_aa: CASSLVRGGPGELFF; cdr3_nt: TGCGCCAGCAGCTTAGTTAGAGGGGGCCCCGGGGAGCTGTTTTTT
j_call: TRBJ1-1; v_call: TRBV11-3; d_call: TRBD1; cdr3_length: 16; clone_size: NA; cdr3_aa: CASSSRTGGAWTEAFF; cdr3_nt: TGTGCCAGCAGCTCAAGGACAGGGGGCGCGTGGACTGAAGCTTTCTTT
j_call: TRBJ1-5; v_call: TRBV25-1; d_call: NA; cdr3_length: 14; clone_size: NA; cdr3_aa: CASSDHRSDQPQHF; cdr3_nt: TGTGCCAGCAGTGATCACAGGTCGGATCAGCCCCAGCATTTT
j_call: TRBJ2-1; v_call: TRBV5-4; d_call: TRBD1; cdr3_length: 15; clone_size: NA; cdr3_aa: CASSHRDSSYNEQFF; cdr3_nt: TGTGCCAGCAGCCACCGGGACAGCTCCTACAATGAGCAGTTCTTC
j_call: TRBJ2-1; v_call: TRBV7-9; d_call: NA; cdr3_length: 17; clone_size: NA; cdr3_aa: CASSPYGQGQSYNEQFF; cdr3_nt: TGTGCCAGCAGCCCATACGGCCAGGGGCAATCCTACAATGAGCAGTTCTTC
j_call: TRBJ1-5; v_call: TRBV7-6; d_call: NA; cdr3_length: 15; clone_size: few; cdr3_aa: CASSPAGAGNQPQHF; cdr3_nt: TGTGCCAGCAGCCCTGCGGGGGCCGGCAATCAGCCCCAGCATTTT
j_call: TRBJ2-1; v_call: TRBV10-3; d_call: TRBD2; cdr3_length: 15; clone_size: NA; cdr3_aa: CAISEGLAGYNEQFF; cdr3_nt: TGTGCCATCAGTGAGGGACTAGCGGGTTACAATGAGCAGTTCTTC
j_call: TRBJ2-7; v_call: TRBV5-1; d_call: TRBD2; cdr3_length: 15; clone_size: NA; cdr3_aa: CASGQRLADGYEQYF; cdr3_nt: TGCGCCAGCGGCCAACGACTAGCAGATGGCTACGAGCAGTACTTC